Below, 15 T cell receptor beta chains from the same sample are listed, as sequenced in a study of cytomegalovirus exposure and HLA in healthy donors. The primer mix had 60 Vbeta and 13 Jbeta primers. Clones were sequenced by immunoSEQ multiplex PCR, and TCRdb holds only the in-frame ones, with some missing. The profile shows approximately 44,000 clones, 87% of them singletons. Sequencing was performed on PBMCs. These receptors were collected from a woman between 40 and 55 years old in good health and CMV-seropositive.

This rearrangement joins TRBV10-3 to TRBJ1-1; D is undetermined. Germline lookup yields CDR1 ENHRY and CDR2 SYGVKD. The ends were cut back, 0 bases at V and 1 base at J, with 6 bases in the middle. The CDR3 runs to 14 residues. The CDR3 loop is CAISESNQNTEAFF. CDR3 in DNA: TGTGCCATCAGTGAGTCCAATCAGAACACTGAAGCTTTCTTT.

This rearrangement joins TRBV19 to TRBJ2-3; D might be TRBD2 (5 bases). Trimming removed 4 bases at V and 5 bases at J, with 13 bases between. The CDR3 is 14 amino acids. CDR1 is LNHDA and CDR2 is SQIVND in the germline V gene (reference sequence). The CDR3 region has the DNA TGTGCCAGTAGTACAGCGCTAGGAGGAGATACGCAGTATTTT. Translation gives CASSTALGGDTQYF.

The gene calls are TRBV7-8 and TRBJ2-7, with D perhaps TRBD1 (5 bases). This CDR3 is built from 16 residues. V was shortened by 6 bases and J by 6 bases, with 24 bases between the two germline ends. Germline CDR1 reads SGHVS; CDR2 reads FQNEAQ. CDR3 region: CASSSLLQVLSGEQYF. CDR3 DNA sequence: TGTGCCAGCAGTTCCCTCTTACAGGTATTGTCCGGCGAGCAGTACTTC.

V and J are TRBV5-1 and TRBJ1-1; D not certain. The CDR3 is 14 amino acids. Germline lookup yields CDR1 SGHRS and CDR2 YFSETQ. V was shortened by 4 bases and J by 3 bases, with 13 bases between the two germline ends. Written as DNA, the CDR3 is TGCGCCAGCAGCCGAAATACAGAACACACTGAAGCTTTCTTT. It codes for CASSRNTEHTEAFF.

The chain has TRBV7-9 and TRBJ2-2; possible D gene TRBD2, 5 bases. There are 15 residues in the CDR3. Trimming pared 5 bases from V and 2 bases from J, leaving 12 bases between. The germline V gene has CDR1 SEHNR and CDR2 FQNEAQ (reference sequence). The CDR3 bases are TGTGCCAGCAGCCCAAGCGGAGGAAACACCGGGGAGCTGTTTTTT. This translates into CASSPSGGNTGELFF.

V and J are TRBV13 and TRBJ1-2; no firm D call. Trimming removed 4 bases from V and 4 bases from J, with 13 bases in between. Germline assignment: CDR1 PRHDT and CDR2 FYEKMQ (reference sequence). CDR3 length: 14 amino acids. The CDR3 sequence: CASSSGGGSYGYTF. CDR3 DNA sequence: TGTGCCAGCAGCTCAGGCGGCGGCAGCTATGGCTACACCTTC.

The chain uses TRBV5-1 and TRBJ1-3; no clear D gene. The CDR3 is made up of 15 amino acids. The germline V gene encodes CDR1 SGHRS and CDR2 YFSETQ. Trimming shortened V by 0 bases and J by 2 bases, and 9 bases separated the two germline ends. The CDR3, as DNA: TGCGCCAGCAGCTTGGACACAGTCGCTGGAAACACCATATATTTT. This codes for CASSLDTVAGNTIYF.

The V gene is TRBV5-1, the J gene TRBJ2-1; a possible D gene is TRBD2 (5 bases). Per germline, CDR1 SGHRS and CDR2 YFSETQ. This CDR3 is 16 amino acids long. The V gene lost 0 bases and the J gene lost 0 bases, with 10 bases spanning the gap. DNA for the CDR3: TGCGCCAGCAGCTTGGGGAGCGGCAGCTCCTACAATGAGCAGTTCTTC. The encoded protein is CASSLGSGSSYNEQFF.

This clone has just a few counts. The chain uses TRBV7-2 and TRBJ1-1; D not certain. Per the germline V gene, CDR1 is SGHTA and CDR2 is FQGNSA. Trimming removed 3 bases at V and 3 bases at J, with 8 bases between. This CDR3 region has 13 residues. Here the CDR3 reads CASSFTRDTEAFF. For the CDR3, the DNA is TGTGCCAGCAGCTTTACGAGGGACACTGAAGCTTTCTTT.

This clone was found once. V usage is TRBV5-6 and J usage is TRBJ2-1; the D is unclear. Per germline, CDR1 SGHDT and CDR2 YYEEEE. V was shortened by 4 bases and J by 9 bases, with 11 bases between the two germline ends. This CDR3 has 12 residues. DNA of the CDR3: TGTGCCAGCAGCATAGCAAATGGTGAGCAGTTCTTC. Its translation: CASSIANGEQFF.

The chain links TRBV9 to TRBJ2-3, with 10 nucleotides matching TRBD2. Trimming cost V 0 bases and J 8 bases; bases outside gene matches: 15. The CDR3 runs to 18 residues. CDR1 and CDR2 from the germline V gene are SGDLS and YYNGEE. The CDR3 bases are TGTGCCAGCAGCGTAGCTGGACTAGCGGCTCGTCTTCCAAGTACGCAGTATTTT. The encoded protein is CASSVAGLAARLPSTQYF.

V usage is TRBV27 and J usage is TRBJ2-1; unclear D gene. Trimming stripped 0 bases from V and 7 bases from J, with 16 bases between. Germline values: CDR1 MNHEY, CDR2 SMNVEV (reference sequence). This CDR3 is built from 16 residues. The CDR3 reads CASSLSGGTSTNEQFF. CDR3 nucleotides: TGTGCCAGCAGTTTATCAGGCGGAACATCTACTAATGAGCAGTTCTTC.

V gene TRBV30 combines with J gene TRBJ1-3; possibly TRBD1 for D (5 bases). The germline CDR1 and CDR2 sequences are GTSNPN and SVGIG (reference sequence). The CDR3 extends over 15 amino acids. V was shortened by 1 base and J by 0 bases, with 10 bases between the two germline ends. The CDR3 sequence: CAWSAGHFSGNTIYF. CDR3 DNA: TGTGCCTGGAGTGCTGGACATTTCTCTGGAAACACCATATATTTT.

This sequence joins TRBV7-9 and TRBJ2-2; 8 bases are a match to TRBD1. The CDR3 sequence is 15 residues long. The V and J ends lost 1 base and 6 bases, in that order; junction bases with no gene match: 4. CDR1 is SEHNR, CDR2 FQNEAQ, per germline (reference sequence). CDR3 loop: CASSLGDRSSGELFF. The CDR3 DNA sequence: TGTGCCAGCAGCTTAGGGGACAGGTCATCCGGGGAGCTGTTTTTT.

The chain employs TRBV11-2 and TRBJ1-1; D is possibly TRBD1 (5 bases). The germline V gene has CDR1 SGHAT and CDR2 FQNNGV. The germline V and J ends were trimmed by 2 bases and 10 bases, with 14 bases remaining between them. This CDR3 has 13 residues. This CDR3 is CASSLIAGRGAFF. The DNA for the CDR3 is TGTGCCAGCAGCTTAATAGCAGGGCGCGGAGCTTTCTTT.